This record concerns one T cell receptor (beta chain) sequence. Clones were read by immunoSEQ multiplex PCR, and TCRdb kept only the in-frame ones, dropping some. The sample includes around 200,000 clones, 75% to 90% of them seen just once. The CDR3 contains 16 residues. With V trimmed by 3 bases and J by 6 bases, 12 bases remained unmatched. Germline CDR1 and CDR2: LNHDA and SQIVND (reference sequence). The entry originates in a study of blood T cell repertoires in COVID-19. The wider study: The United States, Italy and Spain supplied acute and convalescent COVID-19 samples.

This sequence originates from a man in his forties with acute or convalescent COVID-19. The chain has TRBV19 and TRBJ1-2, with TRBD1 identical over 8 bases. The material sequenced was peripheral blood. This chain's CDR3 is CASSIIRGQGFDGYTF. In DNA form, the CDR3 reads TGTGCCAGTAGTATTATCAGGGGGCAAGGTTTCGATGGCTACACCTTC.